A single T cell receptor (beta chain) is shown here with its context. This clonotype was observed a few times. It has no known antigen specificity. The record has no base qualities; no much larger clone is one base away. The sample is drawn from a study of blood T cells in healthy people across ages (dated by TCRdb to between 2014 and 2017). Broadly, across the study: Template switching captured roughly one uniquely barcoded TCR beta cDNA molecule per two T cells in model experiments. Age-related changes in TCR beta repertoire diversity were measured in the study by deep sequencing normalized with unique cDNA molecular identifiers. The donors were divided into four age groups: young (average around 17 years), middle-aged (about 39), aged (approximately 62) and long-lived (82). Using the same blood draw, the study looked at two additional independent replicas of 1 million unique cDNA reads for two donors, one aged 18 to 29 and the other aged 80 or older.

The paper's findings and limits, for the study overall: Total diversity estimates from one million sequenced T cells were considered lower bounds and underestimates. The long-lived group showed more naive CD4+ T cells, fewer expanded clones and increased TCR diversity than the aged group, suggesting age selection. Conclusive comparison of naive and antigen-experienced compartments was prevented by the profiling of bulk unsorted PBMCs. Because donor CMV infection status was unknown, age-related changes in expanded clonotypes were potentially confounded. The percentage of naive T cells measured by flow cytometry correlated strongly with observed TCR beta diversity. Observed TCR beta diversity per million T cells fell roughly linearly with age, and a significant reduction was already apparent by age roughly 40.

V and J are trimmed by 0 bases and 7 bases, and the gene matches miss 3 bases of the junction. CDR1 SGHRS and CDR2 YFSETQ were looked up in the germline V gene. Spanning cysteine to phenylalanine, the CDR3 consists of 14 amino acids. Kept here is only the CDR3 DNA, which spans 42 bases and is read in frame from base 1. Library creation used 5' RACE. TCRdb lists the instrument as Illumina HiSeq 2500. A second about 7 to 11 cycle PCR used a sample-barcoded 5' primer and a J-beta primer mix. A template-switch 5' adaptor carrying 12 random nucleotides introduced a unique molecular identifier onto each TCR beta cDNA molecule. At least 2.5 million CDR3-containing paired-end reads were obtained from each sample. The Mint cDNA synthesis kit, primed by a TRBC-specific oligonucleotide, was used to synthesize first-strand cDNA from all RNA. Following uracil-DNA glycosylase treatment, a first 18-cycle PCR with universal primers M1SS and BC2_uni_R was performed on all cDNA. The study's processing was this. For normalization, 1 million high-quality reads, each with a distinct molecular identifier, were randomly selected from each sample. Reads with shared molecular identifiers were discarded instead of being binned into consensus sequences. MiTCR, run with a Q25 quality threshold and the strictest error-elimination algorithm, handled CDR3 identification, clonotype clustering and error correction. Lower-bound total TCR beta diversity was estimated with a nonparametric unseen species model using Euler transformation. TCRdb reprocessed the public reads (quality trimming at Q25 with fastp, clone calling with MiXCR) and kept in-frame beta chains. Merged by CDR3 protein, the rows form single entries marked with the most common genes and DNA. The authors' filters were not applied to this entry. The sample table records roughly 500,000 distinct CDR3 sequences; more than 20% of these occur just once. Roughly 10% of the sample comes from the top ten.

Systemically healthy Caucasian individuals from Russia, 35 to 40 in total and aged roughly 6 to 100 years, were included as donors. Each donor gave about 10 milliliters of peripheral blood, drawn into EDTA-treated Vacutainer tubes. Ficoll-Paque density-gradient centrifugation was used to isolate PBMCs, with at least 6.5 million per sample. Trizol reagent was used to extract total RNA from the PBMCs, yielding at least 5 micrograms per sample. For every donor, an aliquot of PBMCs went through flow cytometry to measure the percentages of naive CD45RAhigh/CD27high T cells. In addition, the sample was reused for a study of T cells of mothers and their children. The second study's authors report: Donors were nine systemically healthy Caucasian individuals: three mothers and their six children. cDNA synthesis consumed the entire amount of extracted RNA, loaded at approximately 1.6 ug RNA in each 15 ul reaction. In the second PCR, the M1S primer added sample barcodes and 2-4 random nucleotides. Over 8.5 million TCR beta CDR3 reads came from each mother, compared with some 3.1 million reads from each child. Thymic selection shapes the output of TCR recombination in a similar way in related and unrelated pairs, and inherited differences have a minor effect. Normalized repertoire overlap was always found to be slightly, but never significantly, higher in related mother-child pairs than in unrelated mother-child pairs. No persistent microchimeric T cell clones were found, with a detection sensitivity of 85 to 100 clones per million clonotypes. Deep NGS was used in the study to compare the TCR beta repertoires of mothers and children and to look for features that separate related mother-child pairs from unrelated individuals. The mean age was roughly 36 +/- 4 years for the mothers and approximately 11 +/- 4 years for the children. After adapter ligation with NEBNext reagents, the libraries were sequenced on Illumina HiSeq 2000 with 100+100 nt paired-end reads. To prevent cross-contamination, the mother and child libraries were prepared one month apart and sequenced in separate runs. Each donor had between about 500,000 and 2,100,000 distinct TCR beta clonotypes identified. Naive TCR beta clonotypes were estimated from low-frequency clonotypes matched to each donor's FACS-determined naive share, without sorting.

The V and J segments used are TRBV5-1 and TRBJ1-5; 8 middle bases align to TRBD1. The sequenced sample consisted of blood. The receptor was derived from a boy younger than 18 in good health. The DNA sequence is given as TGCGCCAGCAGCTTGGGCAGGGGGCTGCAGCCCCAGCATTTT. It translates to CASSLGRGLQPQHF. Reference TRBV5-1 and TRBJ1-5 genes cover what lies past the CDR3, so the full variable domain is KAGVTQTPRYLIKTRGQQVTLSCSPISGHRSVSWYQQTPGQGLQFLFEYFSETQRNKGNFPGRFSGRQFSNSRSEMNVSTLELGDSALYLCASSLGRGLQPQHFGDGTRLSIL.